A selection of T cell receptor beta chains follows, all from one sample in a study of T cells after yellow fever vaccination. MiXCR, applied by TCRdb to the 5' RACE reads, yields one record per CDR3 protein. The profile shows 250,000 to 350,000 distinct CDR3 sequences, around 7% of them singletons. The input for sequencing was PBMCs, taken more than 35 days after the first yellow fever vaccination. Source of these receptors: a man aged 18 to 35 who received the YFV17D yellow fever vaccine. CDR3s include the opening cysteine and the closing phenylalanine or tryptophan. A D gene is named only where the DNA matches it firmly. Only part of the rows carry a size: once, few, many, or a class if the clone is expanded.

>NA|TRBV6-1|TRBD1|15|TRBJ1-4
CASSPYRGRDEKLFF
TGTGCCAGCAGTCCCTACAGGGGGCGGGATGAAAAACTGTTTTTT
>NA|TRBV28|NA|16|TRBJ2-1
CASSSNRRGSYNEQFF
TGTGCCAGCAGTTCAAATAGAAGGGGTTCCTACAATGAGCAGTTCTTC
>NA|TRBV28|NA|16|TRBJ2-3
CASSPRPGTQLYTQYF
TGTGCCAGCAGTCCCCGCCCCGGGACCCAACTTTATACGCAGTATTTT
>NA|TRBV27|NA|12|TRBJ2-5
CASRSGQETQYF
TGTGCCAGCAGAAGCGGCCAAGAGACCCAGTACTTC
>many|TRBV12-3/TRBV12-4|TRBD1|13|TRBJ1-5
CASSLAGGQPQHF
TGTGCCAGCAGTTTGGCAGGGGGGCAGCCCCAGCATTTT
>few|TRBV7-9|NA|13|TRBJ1-2
CASSSGTPYGYTF
TGTGCCAGCAGCTCCGGGACGCCTTATGGCTACACCTTC
>NA|TRBV20-1|NA|15|TRBJ1-1
CSARPPLGPNTEAFF
TGCAGTGCTAGACCCCCCCTGGGACCTAACACTGAAGCTTTCTTT
>many|TRBV7-2|TRBD2|15|TRBJ2-5
CASSWERGGRETQYF
TGTGCCAGCAGCTGGGAGCGGGGGGGCCGAGAGACCCAGTACTTC
>few|TRBV7-8|NA|15|TRBJ1-2
CASSSLYGTKGGYTF
TGTGCCAGCAGCTCCCTCTATGGGACTAAAGGCGGCTACACCTTC
>few|TRBV5-1|NA|16|TRBJ2-3
CASSPPTGPSTDTQYF
TGCGCCAGCAGCCCCCCGACTGGCCCTAGCACAGATACGCAGTATTTT
>NA|TRBV5-1|TRBD2|14|TRBJ2-3
CASSGRTSPDTQYF
TGCGCCAGCAGCGGGAGGACTAGCCCAGATACGCAGTATTTT
>few|TRBV12-3/TRBV12-4|NA|15|TRBJ1-6
CASSLSGSYNSPLHF
TGTGCCAGCAGTTTATCTGGGTCCTATAATTCACCCCTCCACTTT
>NA|TRBV6-5|NA|12|TRBJ1-2
CATPRRTYGYTF
TGTGCCACCCCCAGGCGGACCTATGGCTACACCTTC
>many|TRBV4-2|TRBD1|15|TRBJ1-1
CASSQEGQMNTEAFF
TGTGCCAGCAGCCAAGAGGGACAGATGAACACTGAAGCTTTCTTT
>few|TRBV5-1|TRBD1|14|TRBJ1-4
CASSRRQGQEKLFF
TGCGCCAGCAGCCGCAGACAGGGACAAGAAAAACTGTTTTTT
>many|TRBV20-1|NA|13|TRBJ2-6
CSASDSGANVLTF
TGCAGTGCGTCAGACTCTGGGGCCAACGTCCTGACTTTC
>NA|TRBV6-1|TRBD2|15|TRBJ2-3
CASRMSGGAVDTQYF
TGTGCCAGCAGGATGAGCGGGGGGGCCGTAGATACGCAGTATTTT
>few|TRBV5-8|TRBD2|17|TRBJ2-2
CASSPDSGGPNTGELFF
TGTGCCAGCAGCCCTGATAGCGGGGGGCCAAACACCGGGGAGCTGTTTTTT
>few|TRBV30|NA|13|TRBJ2-1
CAWSGGQGNEQFF
TGTGCCTGGAGTGGAGGCCAAGGCAATGAGCAGTTCTTC
>many|TRBV4-3|TRBD1|15|TRBJ2-1
CASSHGTASYNEQFF
TGCGCCAGCAGCCATGGGACAGCGTCCTACAATGAGCAGTTCTTC
>few|TRBV7-2|TRBD2|15|TRBJ2-3
CASRRLAGATDTQYF
TGTGCCAGCAGACGGCTAGCGGGGGCCACAGATACGCAGTATTTT
>few|TRBV5-1|TRBD1|13|TRBJ1-2
CASSRDRAEGYTF
TGCGCCAGCAGCCGGGACAGGGCAGAAGGCTACACCTTC